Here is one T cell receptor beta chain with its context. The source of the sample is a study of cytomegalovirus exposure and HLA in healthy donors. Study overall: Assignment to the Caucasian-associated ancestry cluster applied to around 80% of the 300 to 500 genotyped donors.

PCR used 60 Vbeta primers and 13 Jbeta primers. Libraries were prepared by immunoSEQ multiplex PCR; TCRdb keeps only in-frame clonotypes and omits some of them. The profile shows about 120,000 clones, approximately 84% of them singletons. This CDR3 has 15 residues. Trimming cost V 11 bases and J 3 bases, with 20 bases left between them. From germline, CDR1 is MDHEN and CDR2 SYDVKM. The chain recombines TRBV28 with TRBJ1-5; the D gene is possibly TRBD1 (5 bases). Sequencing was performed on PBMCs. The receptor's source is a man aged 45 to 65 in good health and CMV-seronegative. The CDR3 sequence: CAGQPQDITNQPQHF. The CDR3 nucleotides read TGTGCCGGCCAACCCCAGGACATTACCAATCAGCCCCAGCATTTT. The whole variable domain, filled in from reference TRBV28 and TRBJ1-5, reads DVKVTQSSRYLVKRTGEKVFLECVQDMDHENMFWYRQDPGLGLRLIYFSYDVKMKEKGDIPEGYSVSREKKERFSLILESASTNQTSMYLCAGQPQDITNQPQHFGDGTRLSIL.